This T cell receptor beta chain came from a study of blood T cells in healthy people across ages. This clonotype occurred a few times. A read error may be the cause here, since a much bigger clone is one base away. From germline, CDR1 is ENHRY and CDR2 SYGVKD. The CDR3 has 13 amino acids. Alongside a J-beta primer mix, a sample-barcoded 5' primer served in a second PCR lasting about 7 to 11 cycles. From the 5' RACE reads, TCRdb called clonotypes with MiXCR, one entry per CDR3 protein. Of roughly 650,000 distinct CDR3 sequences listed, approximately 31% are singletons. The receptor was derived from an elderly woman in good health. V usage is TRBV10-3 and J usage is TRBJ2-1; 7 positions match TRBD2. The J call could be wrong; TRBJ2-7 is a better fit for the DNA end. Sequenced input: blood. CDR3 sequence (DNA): TGTGCCATCAAAGCGGGGACCTACAATGAGCAGTACTTC. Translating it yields CAIKAGTYNEQYF.